A single TCR beta chain is shown here with its context. Its antigen remains unidentified. No qualities accompany the bases; no much larger clone lies one base away. Libraries were constructed by 5' RACE. The sample was run on an Illumina HiSeq 2500. A second PCR of about 6 to 11 cycles was run with a J-beta primer mix and a sample-barcoded 5' primer. A template-switch 5' adaptor carrying 12 random nucleotides introduced a unique molecular identifier onto each TCR beta cDNA molecule. At least 3 million CDR3-containing paired-end reads were obtained from each sample. First-strand cDNA was synthesized from all RNA with the Mint cDNA synthesis kit, primed by a TRBC-specific oligonucleotide. Following uracil-DNA glycosylase treatment, a first 18-cycle PCR with universal primers M1SS and BC2_uni_R was performed on all cDNA. In the source study's methods: Normalization of each sample was performed by random selection of 1 million high-quality reads, each carrying a distinct molecular identifier. Instead of being binned into consensus sequences, reads that shared molecular identifiers were thrown out. MiTCR, run with a Q25 quality threshold and the strictest error-elimination algorithm, handled CDR3 identification, clonotype clustering and error correction. A nonparametric unseen species model with Euler transformation was used to estimate a lower bound on total TCR beta diversity. In-frame beta chains were kept once TCRdb had trimmed the public reads at Q25 with fastp and called clones with MiXCR. Each entry is one CDR3 protein sequence, shown with its most common DNA and genes. The V and J calls were not made by the authors but by TCRdb's processing. Here the sample has 700,000 to 1,000,000 distinct CDR3 sequences; 44% occur a single time. Nearly 20% of the sample is in the top ten clones.

Donors were 39 systemically healthy Caucasian individuals from Russia aged 6 to 90 years. Ten milliliters of peripheral blood were drawn from each donor into EDTA-treated Vacutainer tubes. Ficoll-Paque density-gradient centrifugation was used to isolate PBMCs, with at least 6 million obtained per sample. Trizol reagent was used to extract total RNA from the PBMCs, yielding at least 6 micrograms per sample. For every donor, flow cytometry on a PBMC aliquot measured the percentage of naive CD45RAhigh/CD27high T cells. This sample is part of a study of blood T cells in healthy people across ages (dated by TCRdb to the mid-2010s). For the study in its entirety: In model experiments, roughly one uniquely barcoded TCR beta cDNA molecule per two T cells was captured by template switching. The donors were split into four age groups: young (average approximately 16 years), middle-aged (about 40), aged (over 55) and long-lived (over 80). Using deep sequencing normalized with unique cDNA molecular identifiers, the study measured how TCR beta repertoire diversity changes with age. Donors of different ages were randomly distributed across sequencing lanes to avoid experimental bias. The study analyzed two additional independent replicas of 1 million unique cDNA reads from the same blood draw for two donors, one aged 18 to 29 and one aged 80 or older. What the study reported, not specific to this receptor: Observed TCR beta diversity per million T cells fell roughly linearly with age, and a significant reduction was already apparent by age around 36. Compared with the aged group, more naive CD4+ T cells, fewer expanded clones and increased TCR diversity were shown by the long-lived group, suggesting age selection. Observed TCR beta diversity correlated strongly with the percentage of naive T cells measured by flow cytometry. Estimates of total diversity based on one million sequenced T cells were considered lower bounds and underestimates. Since profiling was done on bulk unsorted PBMCs, naive and antigen-experienced compartments could not be conclusively compared. Donor CMV infection status was unknown, potentially confounding age-related changes in expanded clonotypes.

The CDR3 numbers 11 residues from cysteine through phenylalanine. Only the CDR3 portion is preserved as DNA: 33 bases, with reading frame beginning at the first base. The V end loses 6 bases and the J end loses 10 bases, and a stretch of 10 bases separates them. CDR1 and CDR2 are drawn from the germline V gene: ENHRY, SYGVKD. The rearrangement combines TRBV10-3 with TRBJ2-1, and possibly TRBD2, on 6 matching bases. The TCR was taken from a man in his fifties or sixties in good health. Sequencing was done on a sample of blood. CDR3 loop: CAISRDFEQFF. The nucleotide sequence reads as follows: TGTGCCATCAGCCGGGACTTCGAGCAGTTCTTC.